This T cell receptor (beta chain) appears in the sequencing data of a study of blood T cells in healthy people across ages. V lost 6 bases and J lost 4; bases outside the gene matches: 13. Germline loops: CDR1 ENHRY, CDR2 SYGVKD. The CDR3 spans 17 residues. General study findings and limits: Not knowing donor CMV status may have confounded expanded clonotype changes.

Turning to this clonotype: Its antigen is unknown.

For the second PCR, which ran for about 7 to 12 cycles, a sample-barcoded 5' primer and a J-beta primer mix were used. MiXCR, applied by TCRdb to the 5' RACE reads, yields one record per CDR3 protein. The sample includes around 1.5 million distinct CDR3 sequences, about 43% seen only once; the top ten take 7% to 9%. This TCR derives from a woman in her late teens or twenties in good health. The sequencing input was blood. This chain joins TRBV10-3 and TRBJ2-1, with 9 bases fitting TRBD1. The CDR3 loop reads CAISPPTGTGPYNEQFF. CDR3 bases: TGTGCCATCAGCCCACCTACTGGGACAGGGCCATACAATGAGCAGTTCTTC.